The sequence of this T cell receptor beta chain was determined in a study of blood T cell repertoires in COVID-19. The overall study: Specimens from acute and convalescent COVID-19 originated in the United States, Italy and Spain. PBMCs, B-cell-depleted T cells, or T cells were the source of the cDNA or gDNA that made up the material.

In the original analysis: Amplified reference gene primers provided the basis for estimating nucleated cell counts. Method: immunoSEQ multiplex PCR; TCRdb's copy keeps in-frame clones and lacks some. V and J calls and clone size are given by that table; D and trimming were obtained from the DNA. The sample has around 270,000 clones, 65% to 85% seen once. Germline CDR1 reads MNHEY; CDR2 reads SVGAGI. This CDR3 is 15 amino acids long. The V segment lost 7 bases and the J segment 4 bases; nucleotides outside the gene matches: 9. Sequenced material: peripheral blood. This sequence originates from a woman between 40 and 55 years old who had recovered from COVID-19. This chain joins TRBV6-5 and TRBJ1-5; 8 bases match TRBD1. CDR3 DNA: TGTGCCAGCAAACCCTCAGGGGGCTGGAATCAGCCCCAGCATTTT. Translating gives CASKPSGGWNQPQHF.